Sequencing of this T cell receptor (beta chain) was carried out in a study of OX40 agonist ivuxolimab in advanced cancers. In the study overall: In this cohort, patients received ivuxolimab, an agonistic anti-OX40 (CD134) antibody. Enrolled patients in dose escalation had cancers that were hepatocellular carcinoma, melanoma, renal cell or head and neck cancer.

This CDR3 comprises 17 residues. The germline V gene encodes CDR1 MGHDK and CDR2 SYGVNS. V lost 3 bases to trimming and J lost 0 bases, with 17 bases between them. Some clones are missing from TCRdb's copy, which holds only in-frame ones; the method was immunoSEQ multiplex PCR. The sample lists some 85,000 clones; about 90% were seen once. The rearrangement joins TRBV25-1 to TRBJ1-2; the D gene is possibly TRBD1 (6 bases). This receptor was taken from an adult with an advanced solid tumor such as melanoma, head and neck, liver or kidney cancer. The sequencing here drew on CD4+ or CD8+ T cells sorted from blood, taken in a trial of the OX40 agonist ivuxolimab. The CDR3 loop is CASSDSGTLISNYGYTF. The CDR3 DNA follows: TGTGCCAGCAGTGATTCCGGGACACTTATCTCTAACTATGGCTACACCTTC.